Described below is a single TCR beta chain sequence and its context. The V gene's germline CDR1 is MDHEN and CDR2 SYDVKM. The V gene lost 10 bases and the J gene lost 2 bases, with 11 bases spanning the gap. The CDR3 consists of 12 residues. This sample stems from a study of blood T cell repertoires in COVID-19. Study as a whole: Spain, Italy and the United States supplied samples that represented acute and convalescent COVID-19. PBMCs, B-cell-depleted T cells, or T cells were the source of the cDNA or gDNA that made up the material.

Sequencing was performed with immunoSEQ multiplex PCR; in TCRdb, only in-frame clones are kept and a portion is missing. There are 340,000 or so clones in the sample; around 86% occur only once, and 1% lies in the top ten. The clonotype originates from a man aged 45-65 years with active or convalescent COVID-19. The chain employs TRBV28 and TRBJ1-2; no definite D call. Material: peripheral blood. The CDR3 DNA reads TGTGCCACCCACCTGCAGAACTATGGCTACACCTTC. Residues: CATHLQNYGYTF.